Presented here are 31 T cell receptor beta chains from one specimen sequenced in a study of control samples from healthy donors and cancer patients. The table came from immunoSEQ multiplex PCR; TCRdb's copy has only in-frame clones and leaves some out. The sample has about 68,000 clones, 75% to 85% seen once; the top ten hold approximately 14%. Sequencing was done on a sample of blood. The receptors shown here come from a man aged 55-75 years in good health.

J is TRBJ2-2 and V is TRBV29-1; 9 bases align to TRBD2. The CDR3 is 15 amino acids. J gave up 4 bases and V 7 bases, and 10 bases lay outside the gene matches. Germline V gives CDR1 SQVTM, CDR2 ANQGSEA. The CDR3 loop reads CSARGGGRGTGELFF. The CDR3 region has the DNA TGCAGCGCCCGGGGAGGCGGGAGGGGCACCGGGGAGCTGTTTTTT.

This chain links TRBV11-2 with TRBJ2-7; possibly TRBD1 for D (5 bases). V dropped 5 bases and J dropped 3 bases, with 11 bases sitting between them. The CDR3 is 13 amino acids. In germline, CDR1 is SGHAT, CDR2 FQNNGV. The chain's CDR3 is CASSRGHRYEQYF. The CDR3 nucleotides are TGTGCCAGCAGCCGCGGACATCGCTACGAGCAGTACTTC.

V gene TRBV6-1 combines with J gene TRBJ2-5; possibly TRBD1 or TRBD2 for D (5 bases each). Germline-derived CDR1 and CDR2 are MNHNS and SASEGT. Deletions cut 2 bases from V and 4 bases from J, with 11 bases between. There are 14 residues in the CDR3. Written as DNA, the CDR3 is TGTGCCAGCAGTGAATCCCGGGGACGAGAGACCCAGTACTTC. Translated: CASSESRGRETQYF.

The chain carries TRBV28 and TRBJ2-7, with TRBD1 identical over 7 bases. The CDR3 spans 16 residues. Germline CDR1 and CDR2: MDHEN and SYDVKM. The V segment lost 0 bases and the J segment 0 bases; nucleotides outside the gene matches: 5. CDR3 bases: TGTGCCAGCAGTTTATGGACAGGGCAACTCTCCTACGAGCAGTACTTC. Translation: CASSLWTGQLSYEQYF.

The rearrangement uses TRBV4-2 and TRBJ2-2; 8 nucleotides align to TRBD2. Germline V CDR1 and CDR2: LGHNA, YNFKEQ. The CDR3 consists of 18 residues. Germline trimming cut 1 base from V and 2 bases from J; bases unmatched to any gene: 9. The CDR3 spells CASSQGTSNIINTGELFF. CDR3 nucleotide sequence: TGTGCCAGCAGCCAAGGGACTAGCAATATCATCAACACCGGGGAGCTGTTTTTT.

The chain couples TRBV27 to TRBJ2-1, with a tentative D call TRBD2 (8 bases). The V end was cut by 6 bases, the J end by 3 bases, with 15 bases between. Germline V gives CDR1 MNHEY, CDR2 SMNVEV (reference sequence). The CDR3 spans 15 residues. The CDR3: CASRAGDRNYNEQFF. CDR3 sequence (DNA): TGTGCCAGCAGAGCGGGGGACAGAAACTACAATGAGCAGTTCTTC.

The genes are TRBV7-9 and TRBJ2-4, with D possibly TRBD2 on 5 matching bases. V lost 1 base to trimming and J lost 0 bases, with 10 bases between them. The CDR3 length is 16 residues. The germline V gene encodes CDR1 SEHNR and CDR2 FQNEAQ (reference sequence). The CDR3 protein is CASSLVGGLAKNIQYF. The CDR3 DNA sequence: TGTGCCAGCAGCTTAGTTGGAGGTTTAGCCAAAAACATTCAGTACTTC.

V and J are TRBV19 and TRBJ1-1; D is unresolved. CDR1 is LNHDA, CDR2 SQIVND, per germline (reference sequence). The CDR3 has 15 residues. V lost 3 bases and J lost 6, with 17 bases in between. The CDR3 nucleotides read TGTGCCAGTAGTATTCTCCTCGGGGAGATGGCTGAAGCTTTCTTT. Its translation is CASSILLGEMAEAFF.

This chain connects TRBV18 to TRBJ2-7; D not certain. The J call is in doubt because the DNA end fits TRBJ2-1 better. CDR3 size: 16 residues. Germline values: CDR1 KGHSH, CDR2 LQKENI. In DNA form, the CDR3 reads TGTGCCAGCTCACCAAACTACAAACGCTCCTACAATGAGCAGTTCTTC. Its protein is CASSPNYKRSYNEQFF.

This chain connects TRBV29-1 to TRBJ2-1, with D tentatively TRBD1 (6 bases). CDR3 size: 16 residues. V was trimmed by 7 bases and J by 1 base, leaving 20 bases between them. Germline CDR1 SQVTM, CDR2 ANQGSEA. The chain's CDR3 is CSGTGPTTQSYNEQFF. The CDR3 DNA follows: TGCAGCGGAACAGGGCCCACTACCCAGTCCTACAATGAGCAGTTCTTC.

This clone came up a few times. The chain carries TRBV27 and TRBJ2-7; 7 bases agree with TRBD1. In germline, CDR1 is MNHEY, CDR2 SMNVEV (reference sequence). This CDR3 comprises 14 residues. The V gene end was trimmed by 4 bases and the J gene end by 5 bases; junction bases not matched to a gene: 8. In DNA, the CDR3 is TGTGCCAGCAGTTCAATGGGACAGAGGCACGAGCAGTACTTC. It specifies CASSSMGQRHEQYF.

This rearrangement joins TRBV19 to TRBJ2-3, with D unclear. The CDR3 totals 15 residues. Germline V CDR1 and CDR2: LNHDA, SQIVND (reference sequence). V was cut by 4 bases and J by 0 bases, with 11 bases left in between. The CDR3 spells CASSTSSRSTDTQYF. In DNA, the CDR3 is TGTGCCAGTAGTACGTCTTCCCGAAGCACAGATACGCAGTATTTT.

The rearrangement joins TRBV9 to TRBJ2-7; 10 bases match TRBD2. The germline V gene has CDR1 SGDLS and CDR2 YYNGEE. The CDR3 spans 16 residues. Losses at the gene ends were 0 bases for V and 0 bases for J; bases not matched to a gene: 3. The chain's CDR3 is CASSVGPSGSSYEQYF. For the CDR3, the DNA is TGTGCCAGCAGCGTAGGACCTAGCGGGAGCTCCTACGAGCAGTACTTC. Full variable domain (remainder filled in from reference TRBV9 and TRBJ2-7): DSGVTQTPKHLITATGQRVTLRCSPRSGDLSVYWYQQSLDQGLQFLIQYYNGEERAKGNILERFSAQQFPDLHSELNLSSLELGDSALYFCASSVGPSGSSYEQYFGPGTRLTVT.

This sequence joins TRBV2 and TRBJ1-5, with 7 positions matching TRBD1. Per germline, CDR1 SNHLY and CDR2 FYNNEI. J gave up 7 bases and V 8 bases, and 11 bases lay outside the gene matches. The CDR3 extends over 14 amino acids. The CDR3: CASALEGAWQPQHF. CDR3 coding DNA: TGTGCCAGCGCTCTTGAGGGGGCCTGGCAGCCCCAGCATTTT.

V and J are TRBV5-1 and TRBJ1-1, with 8 bases aligning to TRBD1. After removal of 4 bases from V and 1 base from J, the junction contained 18 bases not matched to a gene. CDR3 length: 19 amino acids. Germline CDR1 SGHRS, CDR2 YFSETQ. Written as DNA, the CDR3 is TGCGCCAGCAGCCGAAGCCAAAGTGGACAGGGAATTAGGAACACTGAAGCTTTCTTT. Translating gives CASSRSQSGQGIRNTEAFF.

The chain employs TRBV28 and TRBJ1-2; D not resolved. CDR3 length: 14 residues. V shed 1 base and J shed 7 bases, with 13 bases lying between them. Germline CDR1 reads MDHEN; CDR2 reads SYDVKM. Here the CDR3 reads CASSLFSLPFGYTF. For the CDR3, the DNA is TGTGCCAGCAGTTTATTCAGCCTCCCCTTTGGCTACACCTTC.

This rearrangement joins TRBV7-6 to TRBJ2-1, with 7 bases aligning to TRBD2. The CDR3 runs to 16 residues. Losses at the gene ends were 5 bases for V and 7 bases for J; bases not matched to a gene: 14. Per the germline V gene, CDR1 is SGHVS and CDR2 is FNYEAQ. CDR3 loop: CASSLRMGGGSNEQFF. The CDR3 nucleotides read TGTGCCAGCAGCCTCCGTATGGGGGGAGGGTCAAATGAGCAGTTCTTC.

The rearrangement links TRBV7-2 to TRBJ1-1, with a weak D call TRBD1 (6 bases). The CDR3 sequence is 15 residues long. The germline V gene encodes CDR1 SGHTA and CDR2 FQGNSA. Between the trimmed V and J ends, which lost 1 base and 0 bases, there was a span of 9 bases. The CDR3 loop reads CASSLDGGLNTEAFF. CDR3 sequence (DNA): TGTGCCAGCAGCTTAGATGGGGGGCTGAACACTGAAGCTTTCTTT.

The genes are TRBV9 and TRBJ2-7, with D maybe TRBD1 (6 bases). V lost 4 bases and J 3 bases, leaving 17 bases between the germline ends. The CDR3 totals 15 residues. Germline values: CDR1 SGDLS, CDR2 YYNGEE. In nucleotides, the CDR3 is TGTGCCAGCAGCCCCGAAGGGACACCTCACTACGAGCAGTACTTC. Amino acids: CASSPEGTPHYEQYF.

The CDR3 spells CASSVASGRDGGELFF. DNA of the CDR3: TGTGCCAGCAGCGTCGCTAGCGGGAGGGATGGCGGGGAGCTGTTTTTT. This chain links TRBV9 with TRBJ2-2, with 12 nucleotides matching TRBD2. CDR3 length: 16 residues. The germline gives CDR1 SGDLS, CDR2 YYNGEE. With 2 bases clipped from V and 7 bases from J, the junction kept 6 bases outside the gene matches.

The gene calls are TRBV28 and TRBJ1-6, with unresolved D. Trimming took off 3 bases at V and 11 bases at J, with 14 bases between the two ends. The CDR3 has 14 residues. Germline values: CDR1 MDHEN, CDR2 SYDVKM. The CDR3 is CASSFPGDSAPLHF. The CDR3 DNA follows: TGTGCCAGCAGTTTCCCCGGGGATTCGGCACCCCTCCACTTT.

The chain links TRBV7-2 to TRBJ2-2; 11 bases line up with TRBD2. This CDR3 contains 16 residues. The germline gives CDR1 SGHTA, CDR2 FQGNSA. With V trimmed by 3 bases and J by 2 bases, 2 bases remained unmatched. The CDR3 region is CASSLTSGINTGELFF. CDR3 nucleotide sequence: TGTGCCAGCAGCTTGACTAGCGGGATCAACACCGGGGAGCTGTTTTTT.

This sequence joins TRBV19 and TRBJ2-1; 7 bases fit TRBD1. Germline values: CDR1 LNHDA, CDR2 SQIVND (reference sequence). CDR3 length equals 16 residues. J was trimmed by 0 bases and V by 6 bases; bases with no gene match: 8. The CDR3 DNA sequence: TGTGCCAGTAGGGGGACAGTCCATCCCTCCTACAATGAGCAGTTCTTC. This translates into CASRGTVHPSYNEQFF. The whole variable domain, filled in from reference TRBV19 and TRBJ2-1, reads DGGITQSPKYLFRKEGQNVTLSCEQNLNHDAMYWYRQDPGQGLRLIYYSQIVNDFQKGDIAEGYSVSREKKESFPLTVTSAQKNPTAFYLCASRGTVHPSYNEQFFGPGTRLTVL.

As concerns this clone: The same CDR3 arises from other DNA sequences in this sample as well. The chain couples TRBV7-2 to TRBJ2-7, with 10 bases matching TRBD1. J was trimmed by 2 bases and V by 5 bases; bases with no gene match: 3. This CDR3 is 14 amino acids long. Germline V gene sequence: CDR1 SGHTA, CDR2 FQGNSA. CDR3 in amino acids: CASSRTGGPYEQYF. The CDR3 coding sequence is TGTGCCAGCAGCCGGACAGGGGGTCCCTACGAGCAGTACTTC.

This chain links TRBV2 with TRBJ2-7; 10 bases agree with TRBD2. The J segment lost 4 bases and the V segment lost 6 bases, leaving 3 bases of the junction unmatched. The CDR3 contains 13 residues. Germline loops: CDR1 SNHLY, CDR2 FYNNEI. Here the CDR3 DNA reads TGTGCCAGCAGGATAGCGGGAGGTTACGAGCAGTACTTC. This gives the protein CASRIAGGYEQYF.

This sequence joins TRBV14 and TRBJ2-5; 8 bases agree with TRBD1. CDR1 and CDR2 from the germline V gene are SGHDN and FVKESK. V trimming: 5 bases; J trimming: 5 bases; junction bases outside the gene matches: 7. The CDR3 has 14 residues. The CDR3 region is CASSKTGVGETQYF. As DNA, the CDR3 is TGTGCCAGCAGCAAGACAGGGGTTGGGGAGACCCAGTACTTC.

This chain joins TRBV6-2 or TRBV6-3 and TRBJ2-4; 10 bases map to TRBD2. The V and J ends lost 5 bases and 2 bases, in that order; junction bases with no gene match: 18. Germline loops: CDR1 MNHEY, CDR2 SVGEGT. The CDR3 sequence is 20 residues long. Here the CDR3 DNA reads TGTGCCAGCAGTCTACCCCGGACTAGCGGTAGCAGGGTCACCAAAAACATTCAGTACTTC. This gives the protein CASSLPRTSGSRVTKNIQYF.

The J gene is TRBJ1-1, the V gene TRBV4-1; 10 bases match TRBD1. Losses at the gene ends were 4 bases for V and 4 bases for J; bases not matched to a gene: 6. The germline gives CDR1 MGHRA, CDR2 YSYEKL. The CDR3 runs 15 residues. CDR3 coding DNA: TGCGCCAGCAGCCCCCCGGACAGGGGGGCCACTGAAGCTTTCTTT. Amino acids: CASSPPDRGATEAFF.

The V call is TRBV23-1, the J call TRBJ2-2; maybe TRBD1 (6 bases). TRBV23-1 is an ORF, with its function uncertain. V was shortened by 9 bases and J by 5 bases, with 19 bases between the two germline ends. The CDR3 is 15 residues long. Here the CDR3 reads CARRETGRETGELFF. The CDR3 nucleotides read TGCGCCAGAAGGGAGACAGGCCGAGAGACCGGGGAGCTGTTTTTT.

The V call is TRBV5-1, the J call TRBJ2-7; maybe TRBD2 (5 bases). Trimming left V 4 bases short and J 5 bases short, with 19 bases between. The CDR3 extends over 15 amino acids. Germline V CDR1 and CDR2: SGHRS, YFSETQ. CDR3 protein: CASSTGRLGNHEQYF. CDR3 coding DNA: TGCGCCAGCAGCACCGGACGGCTCGGGAACCACGAGCAGTACTTC.

The chain recombines TRBV4-3 with TRBJ2-7; D remains ambiguous. V lost 0 bases and J lost 3, with 12 bases in between. Germline CDR1 and CDR2: LGHNA and YSLEER. This CDR3 region has 15 residues. This chain's CDR3 is CASSQDGDGFYEQYF. The DNA for the CDR3 is TGCGCCAGCAGCCAAGATGGAGACGGATTCTACGAGCAGTACTTC.